This TCR beta chain derives from a study of cytomegalovirus exposure and HLA in healthy donors (dated by TCRdb to between 2016 and 2019). Concerning the study at large: An earlier analysis of a few hundred of the donors reported over 250 Gb of sequence data and around 100 million unique TCR beta sequences obtained from 180 million or so T cells. An early release that covered more than 550 HLA-typed donors contained about 300 gigabases of sequencing data and around 80 million unique TCR sequences. Of the 300 to 450 genotyped donors, roughly 80% fell in the genetic ancestry cluster associated with self-reported Caucasian donors. The study aimed to test whether cataloging public T cell receptors could reveal signatures of past pathogen exposure. Using immunosequencing, the study profiled T cell repertoires from 500 to 800 subjects and related those repertoires to cytomegalovirus serostatus. A separate validation cohort of over 95 different subjects was used in addition to the roughly 700-subject first cohort. To predict cytomegalovirus infection status, the study combined high-throughput TCR immunosequencing, statistical association of individual TCRs with disease status, and machine learning. To study patterns of TCR occurrence, a later analysis re-analyzed previously published TCR beta repertoires from under 750 donors and added high-resolution HLA genotyping. The later analysis used no new phenotypic data to find candidate immune exposures, relying instead on TCR beta sequences and their occurrence across donors. To decide whether each TCR beta V gene segment behaved as functional or pseudogenic, an earlier analysis of some 540 of the donors relied on high-throughput TCR beta sequencing. Alongside the repertoire data, information on donor age, sex, ethnicity and CMV serostatus was compiled. A later genetic analysis used genome-wide SNP genotypes for about 65% of the roughly 670 donors, treating that subset as a discovery cohort. All discovery cohort repertoires had been generated on a single sequencing platform. HLA typing covered class I and class II loci at four-digit resolution. The number of donors typed differed by locus, with 629-630 for A, B, C, DRB1 and DQB1, approximately 500 for DQA1, nearly 610 for DPA1, and some 470 for DPB1. Several DR-DQ haplotypes were handled as single units for association and clustering because linkage in the cohort was strong. On average, around 240,000 unique TCR beta nucleotide sequences were sequenced per donor among some 430 genotyped donors of the cohort, with roughly 18% of those sequences being non-productive.

The paper's findings and limits, for the study overall: For the cohort, immune exposure information was limited to CMV serostatus. A later genetic analysis reported fewer N-insertions in productive TCRs among donors in an Asian-associated ancestry cluster than the approximately 670-donor mean. The classifier was reported to diagnose cytomegalovirus status with high specificity and sensitivity in both the original cohort and the validation cohort. This cohort had only TCR beta chains sequenced, and the lack of alpha or paired-chain data limited which features could be detected. In a later analysis, several top co-occurrence clusters were reported to appear linked to parvovirus B19, influenza, CMV and Epstein-Barr virus. Correlated functional status among segregating V segments might be attributable to linkage disequilibrium, but an unknown experimental factor could not be ruled out. Three of the identified cytomegalovirus-associated TCR beta chains were confirmed in vitro to be specific for cytomegalovirus antigens. An earlier analysis of approximately 500 of the donors showed that most TCR beta V segments appeared in productive rearrangements either about 90% or about 30% of the time, which broadly matched IMGT annotations. Presence/absence analyses assumed roughly uniform sequencing depth across donors, an assumption that may not hold. Specific HLA alleles were associated with over 15,000 TCR beta sequences at a false discovery rate of 0.05 in a later analysis. Assigning TCR associations to individual alleles was difficult when HLA alleles, especially DR and DQ, strongly co-occurred. Because some donors lacked HLA typing at each locus, the association tests relied only on the typed subset. In a later analysis, the rate of TCR association differed among HLA loci, with DRB1 alleles having the most associated TCRs and HLA-C alleles having the fewest. Most CMV-associated TCR beta chains appeared to be HLA-restricted in a later analysis, and the HLA associations seemed to be driven largely by CMV exposure. It was suggested by the authors that the approach could potentially be generalized to other disease states and immunological phenotypes. A further reported finding was that TCR beta sequences accurately predicted the HLA-A and HLA-B alleles for most subjects in the first cohort. Over 15 rarely observed V segments, including chromosome 9 orphons, were excluded from the earlier analysis of about 500 of the donors because counts were too low. The 87-base-pair reads could not distinguish some IMGT-functional V segments, including TRBV6-2 and TRBV6-3, so those segments were excluded. In a later analysis, HLA-associated TCR beta chains were found to be more clonally expanded and to have lower generation probabilities than equally common non-associated chains. Most TCR sequences were seen in very few donors, while some public TCRs were found in many individuals. In the study, 164 TCR beta chains were listed as associated with cytomegalovirus. In a later genetic analysis, a missense DCLRE1C variant was associated with V-gene and J-gene trimming of TCR beta chains, and the association was replicated in an independent cohort. A cluster of highly shared sequence variants was judged likely to represent a technical artifact of the sequencing pipeline.

The cohort was made up of approximately 670 healthy bone marrow donors. At the time of sampling, all cohort members were nominally healthy, though unrecorded immune exposures were likely present. The donor tested CMV seronegative and was one of the 352 seronegative cohort members. A peripheral blood sample was collected from each donor, and TCR beta sequencing was performed on peripheral blood mononuclear cells. The Qiagen DNeasy Blood Extraction Kit was used to extract genomic DNA from the blood cell samples. The library was built by means of the immunoSEQ multiplex PCR assay. A mixture of 60 forward primers for TCR Vbeta segments and 13 reverse primers for TCR Jbeta segments was used in the multiplex PCR. The CDR3 region of rearranged TCR beta genes was amplified from genomic DNA by a multiplex PCR assay. Amplified TCR beta libraries were sequenced as 87-base-pair reads on the Illumina HiSeq System. The paper's data handling went like this. A later analysis counted tens of millions of unique TCR beta chains across the roughly 700 repertoires, and 9.5 million to 11 million of these chains were shared by at least two donors. Raw reads were error-corrected and collapsed into unique sequences with a nearest-neighbor algorithm that merged closely related sequences to remove PCR and sequencing errors. To assign V, D and J gene segments, CDR3 sequences were aligned to IMGT reference sequences. For a sequence to be retained, at least a six-nucleotide match to both a V gene segment and a J gene segment was required. A rearrangement was called productive if the CDR3 had no stop codons and remained in frame with V and J, and every other rearrangement was called non-productive. CDR3 was defined by IMGT convention, running from the second conserved V-encoded cysteine to the conserved J-encoded phenylalanine. Sequences without an unambiguous match to a single V gene segment were excluded from the earlier analysis of about 630 of the donors. An earlier analysis of several hundred of the donors called V segments functional above 56.7% productive rearrangements and segregating when the between-donor standard deviation exceeded 5%. To diagnose cytomegalovirus status from the catalog of TCR beta chain sequences, a statistical classification framework was built. In a later analysis, V and J genes were assigned by comparing TCR nucleotide sequences against IMGT/GENE-DB human TR gene sequences. A later analysis assigned CDR3 sequences and most-parsimonious VDJ recombination scenarios with the TCRdist pipeline. In a later analysis, each TCR beta chain was defined by its CDR3 amino acid sequence together with its V-gene family, and reads lacking a unique V-gene family were excluded. A later analysis removed 550 to 650 highly shared, low-generation-probability nucleotide sequences to deal with suspected cross-contamination and a sequencing artifact. In a later analysis, a clonal expansion index for each public chain was calculated from normalized within-repertoire ranks of inferred template counts. In a later analysis, generation probabilities were computed using a VDJ recombination model fitted to out-of-frame rearrangements, and the results were checked against IGoR. A later analysis scored TCR-TCR, TCR-HLA and TCR-CMV co-occurrence with hypergeometric tests, applying a repertoire-size bias correction to TCR pairs. In a later analysis, false discovery rates were estimated by permuting HLA or CMV assignments 20 times. In a later analysis, co-occurring TCRs were grouped with DBSCAN, and TCRdist sequence similarity was added when clustering was performed within HLA-allele-positive subsets. Co-occurrence clustering excluded repertoires with fewer than 30,000 or more than 120,000 public chains, plus five with anomalous nucleotide sharing. Drawn from immuneACCESS, this table holds only the in-frame rearrangements with V and J called that TCRdb kept. Clones are partly lost; checked studies trace under half to an unresolved V gene and leave the rest unexplained. That table supplies the V and J calls and clone size; D and trimming were determined from the DNA. The sample records over 100,000 clones, 81% of which are singletons. About 2% of the sample goes to the ten largest clones.

Including cysteine and phenylalanine, the CDR3 has 15 amino acids. The entry retains the CDR3 DNA only, 45 bases that are in frame from base 1. Via the germline V gene (reference sequence), CDR1 is SSHAT and CDR2 FNYEAQ. The V end gives up 6 bases and the J end 5 bases, leaving 8 bases in the junction not matched to a gene. In regard to this clone: Its antigen is still unknown. The record has no base qualities; no much larger clone is one base away.

The TCR was taken from a woman in her thirties in good health and CMV-seronegative. The chain is assembled from TRBV7-7 and TRBJ2-5; 11 bases in the middle match TRBD2. The sample comprised PBMCs. The CDR3 region has the sequence CASSSLAGGAETQYF. The nucleotides are TGTGCCAGCAGTTCATTAGCGGGAGGGGCGGAGACCCAGTACTTC.